What follows are 20 T cell receptor beta chains derived from one specimen sequenced in a study of cytomegalovirus exposure and HLA in healthy donors. It was with 60 Vbeta and 13 Jbeta primers that the PCR ran. Assay: immunoSEQ multiplex PCR; the TCRdb copy retains only in-frame clones and omits some. The sample contains roughly 200,000 clones, 70% to 85% of which appear only once. Sequenced input: PBMCs. The receptor set was obtained from a woman younger than 45 in good health and CMV-seropositive.

This chain uses TRBV5-8 with TRBJ1-2, with 8 bases identical to TRBD1. CDR3 length: 13 residues. The trim removed 3 bases at V and 7 bases at J, leaving 5 bases unmatched. Germline CDR1 SGHTS, CDR2 YDEGEE. The CDR3 bases are TGTGCCAGCAGCTCCGGACAGGGCGCTGGCTACACCTTC. Amino acids: CASSSGQGAGYTF.

This clone was counted once. The V call is TRBV11-2, the J call TRBJ2-1; TRBD2 is a possible D gene (5 bases). The CDR3 consists of 15 residues. The V gene's germline CDR1 is SGHAT and CDR2 FQNNGV. The V end was cut by 2 bases, the J end by 2 bases, with 10 bases between. The CDR3: CASSLIRGTYNEQFF. CDR3 DNA: TGTGCCAGCAGCTTAATTCGGGGAACCTACAATGAGCAGTTCTTC.

The V gene is TRBV7-2, the J gene TRBJ2-1, with TRBD2 identical over 9 bases. Germline V CDR1 and CDR2: SGHTA, FQGNSA. This CDR3 is 15 amino acids long. The junction had 5 bases not matched to a gene; V was cut back by 5 bases and J by 3 bases. The CDR3 protein is CASSPAGGGYNEQFF. As DNA, the CDR3 is TGTGCCAGCAGCCCAGCGGGAGGCGGCTACAATGAGCAGTTCTTC.

The chain uses TRBV27 and TRBJ1-2; TRBD1 matches 7 bases. The CDR3 runs 12 residues. The V gene end was trimmed by 5 bases and the J gene end by 5 bases; junction bases not matched to a gene: 2. Germline V CDR1 and CDR2: MNHEY, SMNVEV (reference sequence). The CDR3 here is CASSPGGYGYTF. CDR3 in DNA: TGTGCCAGCAGTCCAGGGGGTTATGGCTACACCTTC.

This clone was counted only a few times. Other DNA sequences in the same sample also yield this CDR3. The V and J genes are TRBV9 and TRBJ1-1, with D hard to call. V dropped 0 bases and J dropped 2 bases, with 8 bases sitting between them. Germline V gene lookup returns CDR1 SGDLS and CDR2 YYNGEE. The CDR3 totals 14 residues. The CDR3 bases are TGTGCCAGCAGCGTAGGCCAGGTCAACACTGAAGCTTTCTTT. This encodes CASSVGQVNTEAFF.

This clone has more than one count but fewer than ten. The rearrangement joins TRBV27 to TRBJ2-7, with 7 nucleotides matching TRBD1. The germline gives CDR1 MNHEY, CDR2 SMNVEV (reference sequence). The CDR3 length is 14 residues. After removal of 5 bases from V and 2 bases from J, the junction contained 6 bases not matched to a gene. CDR3 in amino acids: CASSPRQGPYEQYF. The CDR3 DNA reads as TGTGCCAGCAGTCCAAGACAGGGCCCCTACGAGCAGTACTTC.

This clone was seen a few times. J is TRBJ1-1 and V is TRBV7-6, with a possible D match to TRBD1 (5 bases). The ends were cut back, 0 bases at V and 4 bases at J, with 21 bases in the middle. The CDR3 loop spans 18 amino acids. The germline V gene encodes CDR1 SGHVS and CDR2 FNYEAQ. The CDR3: CASSLAGQGFDRGTEAFF. CDR3 bases: TGTGCCAGCAGCTTAGCGGGGCAGGGATTCGATAGGGGCACTGAAGCTTTCTTT.

For the CDR3, the DNA is TGTGCCACCAGTCCGACAGGGGTGAGTGCGCAGTATTTT. Protein: CATSPTGVSAQYF. The J gene is TRBJ2-3, the V gene TRBV15; 8 nucleotides agree with TRBD1. The CDR3 contains 13 residues. Germline assignment: CDR1 LNHNV and CDR2 YYDKDF (reference sequence). The trim removed 6 bases at V and 10 bases at J, leaving 9 bases unmatched.

The genes are TRBV19 and TRBJ1-1, with 7 nucleotides matching TRBD1. The CDR3 is made up of 14 amino acids. Trimming cost V 6 bases and J 0 bases; bases outside gene matches: 4. Germline V gene lookup returns CDR1 LNHDA and CDR2 SQIVND (reference sequence). CDR3 region: CASRKGQMNTEAFF. The CDR3 region has the DNA TGTGCCAGTAGAAAGGGACAGATGAACACTGAAGCTTTCTTT. Filled out from reference TRBV19 and TRBJ1-1, the complete variable domain reads DGGITQSPKYLFRKEGQNVTLSCEQNLNHDAMYWYRQDPGQGLRLIYYSQIVNDFQKGDIAEGYSVSREKKESFPLTVTSAQKNPTAFYLCASRKGQMNTEAFFGQGTRLTVV.

For the CDR3, the DNA is TGTGCCAGCAGCCAGACAGGGGGGAACTATGGCTACACCTTC. Its protein is CASSQTGGNYGYTF. The V gene is TRBV14, the J gene TRBJ1-2, with TRBD1 matching 9 bases. The length of the CDR3 is 14 residues. Unmatched junction bases numbered 1, after V lost 3 bases and J lost 2 bases. CDR1 and CDR2 from the germline V gene are SGHDN and FVKESK. The complete variable domain, with remaining parts taken from reference TRBV14 and TRBJ1-2, reads EAGVTQFPSHSVIEKGQTVTLRCDPISGHDNLYWYRRVMGKEIKFLLHFVKESKQDESGMPNNRFLAERTGGTYSTLKVQPAELEDSGVYFCASSQTGGNYGYTFGSGTRLTVV.

This chain uses TRBV6-6 with TRBJ1-2, with D unresolved. From germline, CDR1 is MNHNY and CDR2 SVGAGI (reference sequence). V lost 2 bases, J lost 5 bases, and 15 bases lay in between. The length of the CDR3 is 15 residues. DNA of the CDR3: TGTGCCAGCAGTTACCCCGGCGGCCCGTCGTATGGCTACACCTTC. It is translated as CASSYPGGPSYGYTF.

This chain joins TRBV7-9 and TRBJ2-5; D is undetermined. V shed 3 bases and J shed 2 bases, with 4 bases lying between them. The V gene's germline CDR1 is SEHNR and CDR2 FQNEAQ (reference sequence). The CDR3 is 12 amino acids. Here the CDR3 reads CASSFTQETQYF. In DNA form, the CDR3 reads TGTGCCAGCAGCTTTACACAAGAGACCCAGTACTTC.

J is TRBJ1-2 and V is TRBV29-1, with a possible D match to TRBD1 (5 bases). Trimming removed 6 bases from V and 2 bases from J, with 13 bases in between. CDR3 size: 13 residues. CDR1 is SQVTM, CDR2 ANQGSEA, per germline. The DNA of the CDR3 is TGCAGCGTCCGAAAAGGGGCAAACTATGGCTACACCTTC. Its protein product is CSVRKGANYGYTF.

The J gene is TRBJ1-4, the V gene TRBV9; 8 nucleotides match TRBD1. The CDR3 consists of 15 residues. Germline CDR1 reads SGDLS; CDR2 reads YYNGEE. The junction had 7 bases not matched to a gene; V was cut back by 1 base and J by 8 bases. Here the CDR3 reads CASSVSGQGKEKLFF. CDR3 in DNA: TGTGCCAGCAGCGTATCTGGACAGGGAAAAGAAAAACTGTTTTTT.

V gene TRBV29-1 combines with J gene TRBJ2-1; 7 positions match TRBD2. CDR3 length: 15 amino acids. Germline assignment: CDR1 SQVTM and CDR2 ANQGSEA. V dropped 1 base and J dropped 2; count of bases not matched to a gene: 5. The CDR3 loop reads CSVEAAGVPYNEQFF. CDR3 DNA: TGCAGCGTTGAAGCGGCGGGAGTACCCTACAATGAGCAGTTCTTC.

The CDR3 DNA is TGTGCCAGCTCACCTCGCTACAAGGGGGCCGGCCCCACTGAAGCTTTCTTT. It translates to CASSPRYKGAGPTEAFF. The rearrangement links TRBV18 to TRBJ1-1; 7 nucleotides match TRBD1. Per the germline V gene, CDR1 is KGHSH and CDR2 is LQKENI. This CDR3 region has 17 residues. The ends lost 3 bases at V and 4 bases at J; junction bases unmatched: 14.

The rearrangement links TRBV5-4 to TRBJ2-1, with 8 bases lining up with TRBD1. The germline V gene encodes CDR1 SGHNT and CDR2 YYREEE (reference sequence). There are 15 residues in the CDR3. The trim removed 1 base at V and 7 bases at J, leaving 7 bases unmatched. The CDR3 DNA reads as TGTGCCAGCAGCTTGTTGGTCCAGGGGGCTAATGAGCAGTTCTTC. Translation gives CASSLLVQGANEQFF.

In DNA form, the CDR3 reads TGCGCCAGCAGCTACCGCATACAGGGGGCAAACACTGAAGCTTTCTTT. This encodes CASSYRIQGANTEAFF. The chain is built from TRBV5-1 and TRBJ1-1, with 9 bases lining up with TRBD1. In germline, CDR1 is SGHRS, CDR2 YFSETQ. Unmatched junction bases numbered 8, after V lost 3 bases and J lost 2 bases. The CDR3 is 16 amino acids. Together with reference TRBV5-1 and TRBJ1-1, the CDR3 gives the full variable domain: KAGVTQTPRYLIKTRGQQVTLSCSPISGHRSVSWYQQTPGQGLQFLFEYFSETQRNKGNFPGRFSGRQFSNSRSEMNVSTLELGDSALYLCASSYRIQGANTEAFFGQGTRLTVV.

The V and J genes are TRBV7-6 and TRBJ2-7, with TRBD2 as a possible D gene (6 bases). The CDR3 is made up of 12 amino acids. The germline V gene has CDR1 SGHVS and CDR2 FNYEAQ. V was shortened by 3 bases and J by 6 bases, with 9 bases between the two germline ends. The CDR3: CASSLIGSEQYF. CDR3 nucleotide sequence: TGTGCCAGCAGCTTGATCGGGAGCGAGCAGTACTTC.

The gene calls are TRBV6-7 and TRBJ1-3; no definite D call. TRBV6-7 is an ORF, and what it does is uncertain. This CDR3 spans 16 amino acids. The V and J ends lost 6 bases and 0 bases respectively, with 15 bases between them. This chain's CDR3 is CASSPGDTSSGNTIYF. CDR3 in DNA: TGTGCCAGCAGCCCCGGTGACACGAGCTCTGGAAACACCATATATTTT.